This entry describes one TCR beta chain. The target antigen is unknown. This sample was included in a study of response to subunit inactivated influenza vaccine. Study-level points and caveats: Seasonal influenza vaccination, on each occasion, was suggested by the authors to recruit few new T cells.

V was shortened by 6 bases and J by 5 bases, with 19 bases between the two germline ends. Germline CDR1 MDHEN, CDR2 SYDVKM. This CDR3 comprises 16 residues. Via MiXCR, TCRdb re-called the RT-PCR reads, giving one row per CDR3 protein. The table shows 600,000 to 850,000 distinct CDR3 sequences, with around 13% occurring only once. This TCR was sampled from a man in his forties or fifties who received an inactivated influenza vaccine. V and J are TRBV28 and TRBJ2-2; D is unresolved. Here the sequenced sample was PBMCs from blood, taken about 14 days before vaccination. CDR3 loop: CASSPPLVSGTGELFF. CDR3 bases: TGTGCCAGCAGCCCCCCGCTAGTTAGTGGGACCGGGGAGCTGTTTTTT.